This TCR beta chain stems from a study of blood T cell repertoires in COVID-19. Seattle researchers signed up patients amid active infection and tracked them longitudinally. Clones were sequenced by immunoSEQ multiplex PCR, and TCRdb holds only the in-frame ones, with some missing. The repertoire holds hundreds of thousands of clones, with approximately 89% as singletons. This clone was found a few times. The specimen sequenced was peripheral blood. The receptor's source is a woman in her twenties or thirties with COVID-19, enrolled during active disease.

CDR3 sequence (DNA): TGTGCCAGCAGTTTCGCTAGCGGTAATGAGCAGTTCTTC. Translating gives CASSFASGNEQFF. The J gene is TRBJ2-1, the V gene TRBV12-3 or TRBV12-4; 7 bases agree with TRBD2. This CDR3 is built from 13 residues. Losses at the gene ends were 3 bases for V and 7 bases for J; bases not matched to a gene: 3.